This entry lists 24 T cell receptor beta chains sequenced from one sample in a study of T-cell memory formation after mild COVID-19. TCRdb analysed the 5' RACE reads with MiXCR anew, one entry per CDR3 protein. The data contain approximately 260,000 distinct CDR3 sequences, 16% of them singletons. Source material: PBMCs or a T cell subset sorted from them (not recorded which). The receptors come from a man aged 18-30 years who had mild COVID-19 (a few samples of this study predate the infection). Cell type and time point are not known.

In its sample, this clonotype was seen a few times. This chain connects TRBV5-1 to TRBJ2-3, with 9 bases fitting TRBD1. In germline, CDR1 is SGHRS, CDR2 YFSETQ. CDR3 size: 15 residues. V trimming: 4 bases; J trimming: 4 bases; junction bases outside the gene matches: 7. The CDR3 reads CASSGQGLTSDTQYF. CDR3 nucleotides: TGCGCCAGCAGCGGACAGGGGCTAACGTCAGATACGCAGTATTTT.

This clonotype was seen a few times. This chain links TRBV12-3 or TRBV12-4 with TRBJ2-7; D ambiguous. The ends were cut back, 4 bases at V and 0 bases at J, with 7 bases in the middle. This CDR3 contains 13 residues. CDR3 nucleotides: TGTGCCAGCAGTTCCGGTACCTCCTACGAGCAGTACTTC. Protein product: CASSSGTSYEQYF.

This clonotype was seen a few times. The CDR3 is CASSLRGGRGYTEAFF. CDR3 coding DNA: TGTGCCAGCAGCTTAAGGGGGGGAAGGGGATACACTGAAGCTTTCTTT. J is TRBJ1-1 and V is TRBV7-2, with a weak D call TRBD1 (6 bases). The CDR3 contains 16 residues. The V and J ends lost 2 bases and 3 bases respectively, with 16 bases between them. Per the germline V gene, CDR1 is SGHTA and CDR2 is FQGNSA. The complete variable domain, with remaining parts taken from reference TRBV7-2 and TRBJ1-1, reads GAGVSQSPSNKVTEKGKDVELRCDPISGHTALYWYRQSLGQGLEFLIYFQGNSAPDKSGLPSDRFSAERTGGSVSTLTIQRTQQEDSAVYLCASSLRGGRGYTEAFFGQGTRLTVV.

This clonotype was found a few times. The J gene is TRBJ1-1, the V gene TRBV5-1; the match to TRBD1 covers 9 bases. The germline CDR1 and CDR2 sequences are SGHRS and YFSETQ. V was clipped by 4 bases and J by 6 bases; unmatched bases: 13. This CDR3 spans 16 amino acids. The CDR3 nucleotides read TGCGCCAGCAGCCTCGGCCCGGACAGGGGTATACCTGAAGCTTTCTTT. Protein sequence: CASSLGPDRGIPEAFF.

V and J are TRBV5-5 and TRBJ2-5, with no clear D. This CDR3 region has 14 residues. The germline V gene has CDR1 SGHKS and CDR2 YYEKEE (reference sequence). V was cut by 2 bases and J by 0 bases, with 8 bases left in between. CDR3 protein: CASSLAANQETQYF. Written as DNA, the CDR3 is TGTGCCAGCAGCTTAGCAGCGAACCAAGAGACCCAGTACTTC.

This clonotype was detected many times. This chain uses TRBV7-3 with TRBJ1-1, with D uncertain. Germline CDR1 is SGHTA and CDR2 is FQGTGA. This CDR3 is built from 13 residues. V gave up 6 bases and J gave up 7 bases, with 15 bases separating them. Written as DNA, the CDR3 is TGTGCCAGCAGTCCGGGGTGGGGAGTTGAAGCTTTCTTT. Amino acid sequence: CASSPGWGVEAFF.

This rearrangement joins TRBV5-6 to TRBJ2-1; TRBD2 matches at 12 bases. The germline V gene has CDR1 SGHDT and CDR2 YYEEEE. The CDR3 extends over 15 amino acids. The V and J ends lost 7 bases and 4 bases, in that order; junction bases with no gene match: 6. CDR3 amino acids: CASASGGAYYNEQFF. The CDR3 bases are TGTGCCAGCGCTAGCGGGGGGGCGTATTACAATGAGCAGTTCTTC.

The J gene is TRBJ2-7, the V gene TRBV6-5; TRBD2 aligns across 11 bases. The germline V gene encodes CDR1 MNHEY and CDR2 SVGAGI. The J segment lost 6 bases and the V segment lost 8 bases, leaving 9 bases of the junction unmatched. The CDR3 length is 14 residues. CDR3 sequence (DNA): TGTGCCAGCTCTCTTAGCGGGGGGGCCGGCGAGCAGTACGTC. Translation: CASSLSGGAGEQYV.

This clonotype has a handful of counts. This rearrangement joins TRBV6-5 to TRBJ2-2; D unresolved. Looked up from germline, CDR1 is MNHEY and CDR2 is SVGAGI. The V end was cut by 2 bases, the J end by 1 base, with 11 bases between. The length of the CDR3 is 16 residues. This chain's CDR3 is CASSYELPLNTGELFF. The CDR3 region has the DNA TGTGCCAGCAGTTACGAATTGCCCCTGAACACCGGGGAGCTGTTTTTT.

The chain recombines TRBV4-1 with TRBJ2-5, with no clear D. The CDR3 runs to 15 residues. The V end was cut by 4 bases, the J end by 5 bases, with 17 bases between. CDR1 and CDR2 from the germline V gene are MGHRA and YSYEKL. The CDR3 DNA reads TGCGCCAGCAGCCCCGGTACGGTGATGGGGGAGACCCAGTACTTC. Its translation is CASSPGTVMGETQYF.

The table lists this clonotype with a few counts. The J gene is TRBJ2-3, the V gene TRBV7-9; 7 bases are a match to TRBD1. CDR3 size: 14 residues. The V gene's germline CDR1 is SEHNR and CDR2 FQNEAQ (reference sequence). Trimming took 5 bases from V and 4 from J; bases not matched to a gene: 6. The CDR3 here is CASSPSTGPDTQYF. The CDR3 coding sequence is TGTGCCAGCAGCCCCTCGACAGGGCCAGATACGCAGTATTTT. Complete variable domain (other parts from reference TRBV7-9 and TRBJ2-3): DTGVSQNPRHKITKRGQNVTFRCDPISEHNRLYWYRQTLGQGPEFLTYFQNEAQLEKSRLLSDRFSAERPKGSFSTLEIQRTEQGDSAMYLCASSPSTGPDTQYFGPGTRLTVL.

The J gene is TRBJ1-2, the V gene TRBV7-2; the D is unclear. The V and J ends lost 6 bases and 4 bases respectively, with 12 bases between them. The CDR3 spans 13 residues. Germline assignment: CDR1 SGHTA and CDR2 FQGNSA. The CDR3 DNA sequence: TGTGCCAGCAGAATAGGTAGTCCCTATGGCTACACCTTC. Encoded protein: CASRIGSPYGYTF. Drawing the rest from reference TRBV7-2 and TRBJ1-2, the complete variable domain is GAGVSQSPSNKVTEKGKDVELRCDPISGHTALYWYRQSLGQGLEFLIYFQGNSAPDKSGLPSDRFSAERTGGSVSTLTIQRTQQEDSAVYLCASRIGSPYGYTFGSGTRLTVV.

The chain joins TRBV28 to TRBJ1-2, with D hard to call. V was cut by 5 bases and J by 5 bases, with 12 bases left in between. This CDR3 has 13 amino acids. CDR1 and CDR2 (germline): MDHEN, SYDVKM. In DNA form, the CDR3 reads TGTGCCAGCAGTCCCGGGTATAATTATGGCTACACCTTC. This translates into CASSPGYNYGYTF.

In this sample, this clonotype turned up many times. The chain combines TRBV5-5 with TRBJ2-5; a possible D gene is TRBD2 (6 bases). V lost 3 bases, J lost 4 bases, and 13 bases lay in between. Germline V gene lookup returns CDR1 SGHKS and CDR2 YYEKEE (reference sequence). CDR3 length: 14 amino acids. CDR3 region: CASSSAGFGETQYF. The CDR3 region has the DNA TGTGCCAGCAGCTCTGCGGGGTTTGGAGAGACCCAGTACTTC.

The V gene is TRBV12-3 or TRBV12-4, the J gene TRBJ1-2, with 8 nucleotides matching TRBD1. The CDR3 has 14 amino acids. Germline trimming cut 2 bases from V and 5 bases from J; bases unmatched to any gene: 4. This chain's CDR3 is CASSLSQGAYGYTF. In DNA, the CDR3 is TGTGCCAGCAGTTTATCCCAGGGGGCGTATGGCTACACCTTC.

This clonotype was detected only a few times. This CDR3 is CSVSRTGGPTDTQYF. The CDR3 DNA reads as TGCAGCGTGTCCCGGACAGGGGGCCCCACAGATACGCAGTATTTT. The chain is built from TRBV29-1 and TRBJ2-3; 11 nucleotides agree with TRBD1. CDR1 SQVTM and CDR2 ANQGSEA come from the germline V gene. The CDR3 length is 15 residues. V dropped 6 bases and J dropped 2; count of bases not matched to a gene: 7.

This clonotype was observed a handful of times. This chain links TRBV12-3 or TRBV12-4 with TRBJ1-5, with a possible D match to TRBD1 (6 bases). CDR3 length equals 14 residues. V gave up 3 bases and J gave up 4 bases, with 10 bases separating them. The CDR3 bases are TGTGCCAGCAGTTTGCGGACAGATAATCAGCCCCAGCATTTT. Its translation: CASSLRTDNQPQHF.

This clonotype has more than one count but fewer than ten. This chain joins TRBV10-1 and TRBJ2-7; 12 bases are a match to TRBD2. V shed 7 bases, J shed 2 bases, and the junction held 6 bases outside the gene matches. Germline V gene data show CDR1 as WNHNN and CDR2 as SYGVQD (reference sequence). This CDR3 has 15 residues. The CDR3, as DNA: TGCGCCAGCATTCTGACTAGCGGGGGAACCTACGAGCAGTACTTC. It is translated as CASILTSGGTYEQYF.

The rearrangement links TRBV27 to TRBJ1-2; the match to TRBD1 covers 9 bases. CDR1 MNHEY and CDR2 SMNVEV come from the germline V gene (reference sequence). The CDR3 contains 16 residues. With V trimmed by 4 bases and J by 4 bases, 10 bases remained unmatched. The CDR3 reads CASSSYRDRATYGYTF. Written as DNA, the CDR3 is TGTGCCAGCAGTTCTTACCGGGACAGGGCCACCTATGGCTACACCTTC.

This clonotype has just a few counts. This chain links TRBV7-2 with TRBJ2-2; 10 bases match TRBD2. The V and J ends lost 1 base and 7 bases, in that order; junction bases with no gene match: 3. The CDR3 is 15 amino acids. Germline V gives CDR1 SGHTA, CDR2 FQGNSA. The CDR3 spells CASSLGVAGGGELFF. CDR3 sequence (DNA): TGTGCCAGCAGCTTAGGAGTAGCGGGGGGCGGGGAGCTGTTTTTT.

This clonotype was recorded at least ten times. The chain is built from TRBV7-3 and TRBJ2-5; D is perhaps TRBD2 (6 bases). Germline-derived CDR1 and CDR2 are SGHTA and FQGTGA. This CDR3 is 13 amino acids long. The germline V and J ends were trimmed by 3 bases and 2 bases, with 7 bases remaining between them. CDR3 nucleotides: TGTGCCAGCAGCTTGGACTATCAAGAGACCCAGTACTTC. Amino acids: CASSLDYQETQYF.

This chain connects TRBV7-9 to TRBJ1-1; D remains unclear. Germline CDR1 reads SEHNR; CDR2 reads FQNEAQ (reference sequence). This CDR3 spans 15 amino acids. V lost 0 bases to trimming and J lost 7 bases, with 15 bases between them. The CDR3 DNA is TGTGCCAGCAGCTTAGCGAAGGGTCGTCTGTATGAAGCTTTCTTT. Encoded protein: CASSLAKGRLYEAFF.

This clonotype was recorded at least ten times. The chain recombines TRBV15 with TRBJ2-6; the D is unclear. The CDR3 covers 13 residues. Trimming shortened V by 6 bases and J by 4 bases, and 7 bases separated the two germline ends. In germline, CDR1 is LNHNV, CDR2 YYDKDF (reference sequence). The CDR3 bases are TGTGCCACCAGGTTCGGAGGGGCCAACGTCCTGACTTTC. Protein product: CATRFGGANVLTF.

V gene TRBV7-2 combines with J gene TRBJ2-5; D not certain. V was trimmed by 3 bases and J by 4 bases, leaving 12 bases between them. The CDR3 extends over 14 amino acids. Per germline, CDR1 SGHTA and CDR2 FQGNSA. For the CDR3, the DNA is TGTGCCAGCAGCTTTCAGCCAGAAGGAGAGACCCAGTACTTC. Translating it yields CASSFQPEGETQYF.